These T cell receptor beta chains were read from a single sample in a study of T cells after posttransplantation cyclophosphamide. Method: immunoSEQ multiplex PCR; TCRdb's copy keeps in-frame clones and lacks some. The sample includes 13,000 to 15,000 clones, around 74% of them seen just once. What was sequenced was memory CD4+ T cells sorted from PBMCs. These receptors were taken from a man in his forties or fifties. CDR3s include the opening cysteine and the closing phenylalanine or tryptophan. Each record gives: clone size, D gene, J gene, V gene, CDR3 protein, CDR3 DNA. D genes are given only for firm matches. Size values are once, few and many counts, or a class for expanded clones, and some rows have none.

-,TRBD2,TRBJ2-5,TRBV7-9,CASSLWGGETQYF,TGTGCCAGCAGCTTATGGGGGGGAGAGACCCAGTACTTC
-,TRBD2,TRBJ2-7,TRBV11-3,CASSSRLAGTYEQYF,TGTGCCAGCAGCTCTCGACTAGCGGGGACCTACGAGCAGTACTTC
-,-,TRBJ1-2,TRBV29-1,CSAGDLKGGNYGYTF,TGCAGCGCCGGAGATCTAAAAGGAGGAAACTATGGCTACACCTTC
few,-,TRBJ1-1,TRBV18,CASSPVRDLNTEAFF,TGTGCCAGCTCACCGGTCAGGGATTTGAACACTGAAGCTTTCTTT
-,-,TRBJ2-7,TRBV19,CASSYRGRSEQYF,TGTGCCAGTTCTTATAGGGGCCGGTCCGAGCAGTACTTC
-,-,TRBJ1-1,TRBV7-9,CASSIMTGNTEAFF,TGTGCCAGCAGCATCATGACAGGGAACACTGAAGCTTTCTTT
few,-,TRBJ2-7,TRBV7-9,CASSLAQGKQYF,TGTGCCAGCAGCTTAGCGCAGGGAAAGCAGTACTTC
once,-,TRBJ2-1,TRBV5-1,CASSRDYEQFF,TGCGCCAGCAGCCGAGACTATGAGCAGTTCTTC
-,TRBD2,TRBJ2-5,TRBV29-1,CSTTSGQETQYF,TGCAGCACGACTAGCGGACAAGAGACCCAGTACTTC
once,TRBD2,TRBJ2-7,TRBV9,CASKHPRTSGNSYEQYF,TGTGCCAGCAAGCACCCTCGGACTAGCGGAAACTCCTACGAGCAGTACTTC
-,-,TRBJ2-2,TRBV6-6,CASRADTGELFF,TGTGCCAGCAGAGCGGACACCGGGGAGCTGTTTTTT
-,TRBD2,TRBJ2-5,TRBV5-1,CASSSGSAGVRETQYF,TGCGCCAGCAGCTCCGGGTCAGCGGGAGTGCGAGAGACCCAGTACTTC
once,TRBD2,TRBJ2-5,TRBV6-6,CAPSPTSGAKETQYF,TGTGCCCCATCCCCCACTAGCGGGGCAAAAGAGACCCAGTACTTC
-,-,TRBJ2-7,TRBV7-6,CASSLARGSEQYF,TGTGCCAGCAGCTTAGCCAGAGGGTCCGAGCAGTACTTC
-,-,TRBJ1-1,TRBV5-1,CASSLDTMNTEAFF,TGCGCCAGCAGCTTGGACACAATGAACACTGAAGCTTTCTTT
few,-,TRBJ1-5,TRBV2,CASSLGVRQPQHF,TGTGCCAGCAGCCTAGGGGTACGACAGCCCCAGCATTTT
-,-,TRBJ2-5,TRBV9,CASSVTGTKGETQYF,TGTGCCAGCAGCGTTACCGGGACAAAGGGCGAGACCCAGTACTTC
-,TRBD1,TRBJ1-5,TRBV19,CASSMGQPNQPQHF,TGTGCCAGTAGCATGGGACAGCCCAATCAGCCCCAGCATTTT
once,-,TRBJ1-2,TRBV4-3,CASSQSPTGYYGYTF,TGCGCCAGCAGCCAATCACCGACGGGGTACTATGGCTACACCTTC
-,-,TRBJ2-7,TRBV25-1,CASLGTVNSYEQYF,TGTGCCAGCTTAGGGACTGTGAACTCCTACGAGCAGTACTTC
few,-,TRBJ1-1,TRBV6-1,CASSPVDRYTEAFF,TGTGCCAGCAGCCCAGTAGACAGATACACTGAAGCTTTCTTT
-,-,TRBJ1-1,TRBV5-4,CASSWGTRDTEAFF,TGTGCCAGCAGCTGGGGAACCAGGGACACTGAAGCTTTCTTT